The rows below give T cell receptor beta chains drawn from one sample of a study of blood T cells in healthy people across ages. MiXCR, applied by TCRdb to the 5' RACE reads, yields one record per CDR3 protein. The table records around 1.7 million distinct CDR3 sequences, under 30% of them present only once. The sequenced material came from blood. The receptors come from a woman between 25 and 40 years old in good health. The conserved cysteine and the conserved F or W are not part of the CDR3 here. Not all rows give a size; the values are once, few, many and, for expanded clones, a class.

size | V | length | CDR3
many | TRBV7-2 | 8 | ASSPPTQY
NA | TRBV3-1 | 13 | ASRDGRGAGTEAF
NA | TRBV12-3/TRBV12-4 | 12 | ASSQETGGTEAF
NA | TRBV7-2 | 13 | ASSLWTDLSYEQY
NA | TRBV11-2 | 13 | ASSRIRSGANVLT
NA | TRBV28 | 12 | ASSHEQGRETRY
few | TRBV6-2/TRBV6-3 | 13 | ASSSQLGSPYEQY
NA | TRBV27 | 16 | ASSLSSLDRENTGELF
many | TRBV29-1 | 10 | SVRASTHGYT
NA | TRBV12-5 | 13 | ASGLVPPVTDTQY
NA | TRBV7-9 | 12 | ASNLVDGQETQY
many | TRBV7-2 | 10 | ASSFDLYEQY
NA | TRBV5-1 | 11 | ASSGPHQDEQF
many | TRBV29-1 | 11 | SVEAGANTEAF
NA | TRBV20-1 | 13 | SARDYSVSNNKQF
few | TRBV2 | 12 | ASSGGQTTGELF
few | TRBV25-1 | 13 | ASSEASGTQETQY
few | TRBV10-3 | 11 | AISDPGNYGYT
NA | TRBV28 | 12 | ASSLGTGIRTQY
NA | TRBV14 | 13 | ASSQQTGAVSEAF
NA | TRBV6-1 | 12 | ASSEYVTNYGYT
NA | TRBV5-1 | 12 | ASGDRASSYEQY
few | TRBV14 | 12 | ASRRTDWNYGYT
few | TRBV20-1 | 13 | SARVGGLVYNEQY
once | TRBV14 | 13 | ASSHGGQGFNEQF
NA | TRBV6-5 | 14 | ASSYKSGSLSNTIY
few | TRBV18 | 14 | ASSPERSGLNYGYT
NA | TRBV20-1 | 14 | SAPLASGRSYNEQF
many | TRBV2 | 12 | ASSEDSGLEKQY
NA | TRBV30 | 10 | AWSRQGGGYT
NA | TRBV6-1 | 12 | ASSEIARLNEQF
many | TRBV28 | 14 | ASSPRDSADPYEQY
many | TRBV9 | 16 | ASSVGETIGTGYNEQY
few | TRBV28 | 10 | ASSSPRAEQF
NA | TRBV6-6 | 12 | ASSYRGLNSPLH
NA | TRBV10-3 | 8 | AISGNTIY
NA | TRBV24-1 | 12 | ATSGGSRTDTQY
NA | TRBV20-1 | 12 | SARDYSGANSPT
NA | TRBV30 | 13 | AWSVVPRFNEKLF
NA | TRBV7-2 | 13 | ASSAHQGSYNEQF
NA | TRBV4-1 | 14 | ANSQVPDGGSYGQY
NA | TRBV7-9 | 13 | ASSQGTGEAETQY
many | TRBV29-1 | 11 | SVVWQDTYEQY